The clone carrying this T cell receptor beta chain was detected ten times or more. The data belong to a study of T cells after yellow fever vaccination. V lost 6 bases to trimming and J lost 5 bases; unmatched junction nucleotides: 11. There are 16 residues in the CDR3. Germline CDR1 and CDR2: DFQATT and SNEGSKA (reference sequence). TCRdb reanalysed the 5' RACE reads using MiXCR and keeps one entry per CDR3 protein. Of some 27,000 distinct CDR3 sequences in the sample, 6.3% are singletons; the top ten hold about 25%. Here the sequenced sample was PBMCs, either bulk or a sorted T-cell subset (CD4+, CD8+, memory, or dextramer-sorted; not recorded which), taken on the day of the yellow fever booster vaccination. This clonotype was obtained from a man aged 30 to 45 who received the YFV17D yellow fever vaccine. V gene TRBV20-1 combines with J gene TRBJ2-5, with 14 bases that match TRBD2. The CDR3 nucleotides are TGCAGTGCCCGCACCCGACTAGCGGGAGGGAGGGAGACCCAGTACTTC. Translated: CSARTRLAGGRETQYF.